The 19 T cell receptor beta chains given below trace back to one sample, sequenced in a study of blood T cell repertoires in COVID-19. Assay: immunoSEQ multiplex PCR; the TCRdb copy retains only in-frame clones and omits some. Found here are around 400,000 clones, roughly 86% of them singletons; the top ten hold over 2%. Sequenced sample: peripheral blood. The receptors shown here come from a woman in her sixties with COVID-19, enrolled during active disease.

This clone was observed once. The chain links TRBV6-6 to TRBJ2-3, with no clear D. The germline CDR1 and CDR2 sequences are MNHNY and SVGAGI (reference sequence). The V gene lost 0 bases and the J gene lost 0 bases, with 7 bases spanning the gap. CDR3 length: 15 residues. CDR3 bases: TGTGCCAGCAGTTACTCGGTCGGGAGCACAGATACGCAGTATTTT. Translating gives CASSYSVGSTDTQYF.

This chain's CDR3 is CASSWRTVNSNQPQHF. CDR3 nucleotides: TGTGCCAGCAGTTGGCGGACAGTTAATAGCAATCAGCCCCAGCATTTT. The chain links TRBV6-2 or TRBV6-3 to TRBJ1-5; a weak D match, TRBD1 (6 bases). This CDR3 spans 16 amino acids. The germline V gene encodes CDR1 MNHEY and CDR2 SVGEGT. V was shortened by 4 bases and J by 0 bases, with 13 bases between the two germline ends.

The chain has TRBV5-5 and TRBJ1-5; no clear D gene. V shed 4 bases and J shed 3 bases, with 14 bases lying between them. The CDR3 length is 15 residues. Germline V lookup: CDR1 SGHKS, CDR2 YYEKEE (reference sequence). The CDR3 is CASSRLEGYNQPQHF. CDR3 bases: TGTGCCAGCAGCCGATTGGAGGGTTACAATCAGCCCCAGCATTTT. Variable domain in full (rest from reference TRBV5-5 and TRBJ1-5): DAGVTQSPTHLIKTRGQQVTLRCSPISGHKSVSWYQQVLGQGPQFIFQYYEKEERGRGNFPDRFSARQFPNYSSELNVNALLLGDSALYLCASSRLEGYNQPQHFGDGTRLSIL.

This clone was detected once. The CDR3 coding sequence is TGTGCCAGCAGCCTACGACTAGCGGGGGTGGATGAGCAGTTCTTC. This codes for CASSLRLAGVDEQFF. This chain joins TRBV5-8 and TRBJ2-1; the match to TRBD2 covers 12 bases. The CDR3 covers 15 residues. CDR1 and CDR2 (germline): SGHTS, YDEGEE. V shed 4 bases and J 8 bases; nucleotides not matched to a gene: 7.

This chain links TRBV7-2 with TRBJ1-2, with TRBD1 identical over 7 bases. Looked up from germline, CDR1 is SGHTA and CDR2 is FQGNSA. After removal of 1 base from V and 2 bases from J, the junction contained 4 bases not matched to a gene. The CDR3 is made up of 15 amino acids. The CDR3 nucleotides are TGTGCCAGCAGCTTAGATCCAGGGGGGAACTATGGCTACACCTTC. It encodes CASSLDPGGNYGYTF.

This clone was counted between two and nine times. V is TRBV7-3 and J is TRBJ2-2, with TRBD2 as a possible D gene (5 bases). V gave up 2 bases and J gave up 4 bases, with 8 bases separating them. Germline V CDR1 and CDR2: SGHTA, FQGTGA. The CDR3 extends over 14 amino acids. The CDR3 sequence is CASSLLGLTGELFF. CDR3 nucleotide sequence: TGTGCCAGCAGCTTATTAGGACTCACCGGGGAGCTGTTTTTT.

V gene TRBV6-5 combines with J gene TRBJ2-7, with 8 positions matching TRBD1. Trimming took 7 bases from V and 4 from J; bases not matched to a gene: 12. The germline gives CDR1 MNHEY, CDR2 SVGAGI. The CDR3 is 15 amino acids. This CDR3 reads CASTSPGQGGYEQYF. The CDR3 DNA reads as TGTGCCAGCACCTCGCCCGGACAGGGTGGATACGAGCAGTACTTC.

This clone was seen a handful of times. This sequence joins TRBV6-5 and TRBJ1-2; TRBD1 aligns across 11 bases. This CDR3 has 14 residues. V gave up 5 bases and J gave up 6 bases; unmatched junction bases: 5. Per the germline V gene, CDR1 is MNHEY and CDR2 is SVGAGI. The CDR3 loop reads CASSQDRGRDGYTF. In DNA, the CDR3 is TGTGCCAGCAGTCAGGACAGGGGGCGAGATGGCTACACCTTC.

J is TRBJ1-2 and V is TRBV19; D possibly corresponds to TRBD1 (5 bases). CDR1 is LNHDA, CDR2 SQIVND, per germline (reference sequence). V lost 9 bases to trimming and J lost 2 bases, with 10 bases between them. The CDR3 loop spans 12 amino acids. CDR3 DNA sequence: TGTGCCAGCAGCAGACAGAACTATGGCTACACCTTC. It translates to CASSRQNYGYTF.

The chain employs TRBV18 and TRBJ1-2; no reliable D call. From germline, CDR1 is KGHSH and CDR2 LQKENI. This CDR3 has 12 amino acids. V lost 6 bases and J lost 5, with 10 bases in between. The CDR3 reads CASSRYLYGYTF. DNA for the CDR3: TGTGCCAGCTCGAGGTACTTGTATGGCTACACCTTC.

The chain has TRBV27 and TRBJ2-4; tentatively, D is TRBD1 (6 bases). CDR1 MNHEY and CDR2 SMNVEV come from the germline V gene (reference sequence). Trimming left V 5 bases short and J 0 bases short, with 14 bases between. The CDR3 is made up of 16 amino acids. CDR3: CASSQDRILAKNIQYF. CDR3 in DNA: TGTGCCAGCAGTCAAGACAGGATCTTAGCCAAAAACATTCAGTACTTC.

The rearrangement links TRBV28 to TRBJ2-2; a weak D match, TRBD1 (5 bases). This CDR3 is 14 amino acids long. Trimming removed 5 bases at V and 6 bases at J, with 13 bases between. Looked up from germline, CDR1 is MDHEN and CDR2 is SYDVKM. This chain's CDR3 is CASSPRALSGELFF. The DNA for the CDR3 is TGTGCCAGCAGTCCCAGGGCTCTTTCCGGGGAGCTGTTTTTT.

The CDR3 sequence: CASSFSSGTDTQYF. The CDR3 DNA reads as TGTGCCAGCAGCTTCTCTAGCGGCACAGATACGCAGTATTTT. The gene calls are TRBV7-9 and TRBJ2-3; possible D gene TRBD2, 6 bases. V was clipped by 3 bases and J by 1 base, with 8 bases between them. CDR1 is SEHNR, CDR2 FQNEAQ, per germline (reference sequence). This CDR3 is built from 14 residues.

J is TRBJ2-3 and V is TRBV28; TRBD2 matches 10 bases. The CDR3 has 16 amino acids. V lost 2 bases, J lost 3 bases, and 5 bases stayed unmatched. Germline CDR1 is MDHEN and CDR2 is SYDVKM. The CDR3 reads CASSLSSGGRTDTQYF. Here the CDR3 DNA reads TGTGCCAGCAGTTTAAGTAGCGGGGGGCGAACAGATACGCAGTATTTT.

The genes are TRBV19 and TRBJ2-5; D uncertain. CDR1 is LNHDA and CDR2 is SQIVND in the germline V gene (reference sequence). The CDR3 covers 14 residues. With 7 bases removed from V and 5 bases from J, the gap between germline ends came to 17 bases. This CDR3 reads CASKVSPARETQYF. Here the CDR3 DNA reads TGTGCCAGTAAGGTATCCCCAGCGAGGGAGACCCAGTACTTC. Complete variable domain (other parts from reference TRBV19 and TRBJ2-5): DGGITQSPKYLFRKEGQNVTLSCEQNLNHDAMYWYRQDPGQGLRLIYYSQIVNDFQKGDIAEGYSVSREKKESFPLTVTSAQKNPTAFYLCASKVSPARETQYFGPGTRLLVL.

The chain employs TRBV6-6 and TRBJ1-1; D gene unclear. Germline CDR1 reads MNHNY; CDR2 reads SVGAGI (reference sequence). Between the trimmed V and J ends, which lost 4 bases and 1 base, there was a span of 7 bases. This CDR3 contains 13 residues. The DNA of the CDR3 is TGTGCCAGCAGTTTTACAAGGAACACTGAAGCTTTCTTT. Encoded protein: CASSFTRNTEAFF.

The rearrangement joins TRBV30 to TRBJ1-1; 7 bases fit TRBD1. Germline values: CDR1 GTSNPN, CDR2 SVGIG (reference sequence). This CDR3 is 12 amino acids long. V gave up 7 bases and J gave up 0 bases; unmatched junction bases: 2. The CDR3 reads CASGQMNTEAFF. DNA for the CDR3: TGTGCCTCGGGACAGATGAACACTGAAGCTTTCTTT.

V gene TRBV15 combines with J gene TRBJ2-1, with no clear D. There are 12 residues in the CDR3. Between the trimmed V and J ends, which lost 1 base and 7 bases, there was a span of 5 bases. From germline, CDR1 is LNHNV and CDR2 YYDKDF (reference sequence). The CDR3 region is CATSRVINEQFF. In DNA form, the CDR3 reads TGTGCCACCAGCAGAGTTATAAATGAGCAGTTCTTC.

This clone occurred a few times. This chain links TRBV3-1 (or the pseudogene TRBV3-2) with TRBJ2-1; tentatively, D is TRBD1 (6 bases). The CDR3 has 13 residues. V was trimmed by 0 bases and J by 6 bases, leaving 6 bases between them. CDR1 is LGHDT and CDR2 is YNNKEL in the germline V gene (reference sequence). CDR3: CASSQEGANEQFF. CDR3 sequence (DNA): TGTGCCAGCAGCCAAGAGGGGGCCAATGAGCAGTTCTTC.